These T cell receptor beta chains were read from a single sample in a study of vaccination and CD4 T cells after COVID-19. No antigen has been identified for these receptors. TCRdb fed the PCR reads into MiXCR, producing one record per CDR3 protein. The table shows about 13,000 distinct CDR3 sequences, with around 50% occurring only once. Sequencing used CD4+ T cells from blood, cultured in vitro. These TCRs come from a human donor who had recovered from COVID-19. Each CDR3 is given with its conserved first and last residue. A D gene is named only where the DNA matches it firmly. Clone size is given for some rows only: seen once, a few or many times, or a class if the clone is expanded.

d_gene | j_gene | v_gene | abundance | len | CDR3nt | CDR3aa
- | TRBJ2-7 | TRBV27 | - | 18 | TGTGCCAGCGCCCCAGGGACAGCGCGGGGAAACCTCTCCTACGAGCAGTACTTC | CASAPGTARGNLSYEQYF
- | TRBJ2-5 | TRBV12-3/TRBV12-4 | - | 13 | TGTGCCAGCAGTTTGTTGGGGGAAGAGACCCAGTACTTC | CASSLLGEETQYF
- | TRBJ2-2 | TRBV11-3 | - | 14 | TGTGCCAGCAGCTTCAGTACGAACACCGGGGAGCTGTTTTTT | CASSFSTNTGELFF
- | TRBJ2-5 | TRBV6-1 | - | 13 | TGTGCCAGCAGGGACAGCGACCAAGAGACCCAGTACTTC | CASRDSDQETQYF
TRBD1 | TRBJ2-7 | TRBV6-5 | - | 16 | TGTGCCAGCAGTTCTCGAGGGACAGGGAGCTCCTACGAGCAGTACTTC | CASSSRGTGSSYEQYF
- | TRBJ2-5 | TRBV19 | - | 14 | TGTGCCAGTAGTCCACAGGGCGTCGGGGAGACCCAGTACTTC | CASSPQGVGETQYF
- | TRBJ2-7 | TRBV7-2 | once | 18 | TGCGCCAGCAGCCCGGTTGGCCTACAGGGTCGCGGGTCCTACGAGCAGTACTTC | CASSPVGLQGRGSYEQYF
TRBD1 | TRBJ2-7 | TRBV28 | - | 15 | TGTGCCAGCAGTTTAATGGGACAGGGGACCCACGAGCAGTACTTC | CASSLMGQGTHEQYF
TRBD1 | TRBJ2-1 | TRBV7-9 | few | 15 | TGTGCCAGCAGCTTAGGTGGACAGGGATCCAATGAGCAGTTCTTC | CASSLGGQGSNEQFF
- | TRBJ2-2 | TRBV5-1 | - | 15 | TGCGCCAGCAGCTTGGGACAGATCCGCACCGGGGAGCTGTTTTTT | CASSLGQIRTGELFF
TRBD1 | TRBJ2-7 | TRBV6-2/TRBV6-3 | - | 11 | TGTGCCAGCAGCCAGGGGGCCGAGCAGTACTTC | CASSQGAEQYF
TRBD1 | TRBJ2-1 | TRBV11-3 | - | 16 | TGTGCCAGCAGTCAGAGGGGGACAGGGGGTTATGGGGAGCAGTTCTTC | CASSQRGTGGYGEQFF
TRBD1 | TRBJ1-2 | TRBV7-9 | - | 13 | TGTGCCAGCAGCTCCTCCGGGACAGTCATTCCCCGGTTC | CASSSSGTVIPRF
- | TRBJ2-3 | TRBV10-1 | - | 14 | TGCGCCAGCAGTACGGGACAAAACACAGATACGCAGTATTTT | CASSTGQNTDTQYF
TRBD1 | TRBJ1-4 | TRBV27 | - | 15 | TGTGCCAGCAGGGGACAGGGGGTGCAAATAGAAAAACTGTTTTTT | CASRGQGVQIEKLFF
- | TRBJ2-6 | TRBV11-1 | - | 14 | TGTGCCAGCAGCTCCGTTGTTGGGGCCAACGTCCTGACTTTC | CASSSVVGANVLTF
- | TRBJ2-7 | TRBV19 | - | 15 | TGTGCCAGTAGTAGACCAGGGGCCCCCACCTACGAGCAGTACTTC | CASSRPGAPTYEQYF
TRBD2 | TRBJ2-2 | TRBV19 | few | 15 | TGTGCCAGTAGGGCCACTAGCGGAGGCACCGGGGAGCTGTTTTTT | CASRATSGGTGELFF
- | TRBJ2-2 | TRBV12-3/TRBV12-4 | - | 14 | TGTGCCAGCGCCCGGGAAGGGGCCGGCGGGGAGCTGTTTTTT | CASAREGAGGELFF
TRBD1 | TRBJ1-2 | TRBV29-1 | - | 17 | TGCAGCGTTGGTCACCGGGACAGGGGGCAATCTTACTATGGCTACACCTTC | CSVGHRDRGQSYYGYTF
- | TRBJ1-2 | TRBV2 | few | 17 | TGTGCCAGCAGTGAAAAGTCGACAGCTTCGAGCGTGTATGGCTACACCTTC | CASSEKSTASSVYGYTF
- | TRBJ1-2 | TRBV12-3/TRBV12-4 | - | 12 | TGTGCCAGCAGTTTCCGGTCATATGGCTACACCTTC | CASSFRSYGYTF
- | TRBJ2-3 | TRBV27 | few | 13 | TGTGCCAGCAGTTTCACCCGCACAGATACGCAGTATTTT | CASSFTRTDTQYF
- | TRBJ2-1 | TRBV6-4 | few | 15 | TGTGCCAGCAGTGAAGGTCTAGAACCTTACAATGAGCAGTTCTTC | CASSEGLEPYNEQFF
TRBD2 | TRBJ2-3 | TRBV5-1 | - | 20 | TGCGCCAGCAGCTTGGCCGCAAGTCTAGCGGGGGGTGTGGGCACAGATACGCAGTATTTT | CASSLAASLAGGVGTDTQYF
TRBD1 | TRBJ1-6 | TRBV20-1 | few | 13 | TGCAGACCGGGACAGGGTACCGGGTCACCCCTCCACTTT | CRPGQGTGSPLHF
- | TRBJ2-1 | TRBV28 | - | 13 | TGTGCCAGCAGCTTGGGAAGGGAGAATGAGCAGTTCTTC | CASSLGRENEQFF
- | TRBJ1-5 | TRBV19 | - | 15 | TGTGCCAGTACCCCGAGGACCGGGAGCAATCAGCCCCAGCATTTT | CASTPRTGSNQPQHF
- | TRBJ2-5 | TRBV7-7 | - | 14 | TGTGCCAGCAGCTTAATCACCAACCAAGAGACCCAGTACTTC | CASSLITNQETQYF
TRBD2 | TRBJ2-3 | TRBV6-1 | - | 16 | TGTGCCAGCAGCCCCCGCGGACTAGCGGCCACAGATACGCAGTATTTT | CASSPRGLAATDTQYF
- | TRBJ1-2 | TRBV30 | - | 12 | TGTGCCTGGTCCAGGGGTAACTATGGCTACACCTTC | CAWSRGNYGYTF
TRBD2 | TRBJ2-7 | TRBV7-2 | large | 15 | TGTGCCAGCAGCTCGTACCTAGCGGGAGGCTACGAGCAGTACTTC | CASSSYLAGGYEQYF
- | TRBJ1-1 | TRBV10-3 | - | 13 | TGTGCCATCAGGGACACCCGGAACACTGAAGCTTTCTTT | CAIRDTRNTEAFF